This T cell receptor (beta chain) was obtained from a study of T cells in localized non-small cell lung cancer. The study's findings and limits: In the blood, greater T cell density corresponded to longer overall survival. Without multi-region sequencing, intratumor heterogeneity could not be excluded. Adjacent lung held a median approximately 57 of the top 100 tumor clones. Uninvolved adjacent lung had more T cell clonality than any other tissue, topping tumor.

The data were produced by immunoSEQ multiplex PCR, yet TCRdb's version contains in-frame clones alone and is incomplete. Of 20,000 to 25,000 clones listed, around 90% are singletons. V was cut by 4 bases and J by 7 bases, with 13 bases left in between. The CDR3 extends over 14 amino acids. Per the germline V gene, CDR1 is KGHSH and CDR2 is LQKENI. Concerning this clone: Its specificity is not known.

The chain employs TRBV18 and TRBJ1-4; unclear D gene. The origin of this receptor is a man between 40 and 70 years old with stage III squamous cell lung carcinoma. The sample in question was peripheral blood, obtained before any cancer treatment. The CDR3 region is CASSQDGYGEKLFF. Here the CDR3 DNA reads TGTGCCAGCTCACAGGACGGATATGGTGAAAAACTGTTTTTT.